This TCR beta chain was sequenced for a study of regulatory T cells in long-lasting Graves disease. Across the study: Over 5 years on antithyroid drugs plus positive TSH receptor antibodies marked Graves' disease as persistent. Study-wide points: Persistent Graves' patients possessed reduced TCR diversity relative to recently diagnosed ones. Between persistent patients, thousands of public clonotypes were shared, exceeding the roughly 940 shared between new patients.

According to the study, TCR beta libraries were built with iRepertoire HTBI primers and CDR3-region Arm-PCR. TCRdb ran MiXCR on the multiplex PCR reads and lists one entry per CDR3 protein. The table records around 340,000 distinct CDR3 sequences, around a fifth of them present only once. Regarding this clonotype: Its target is unknown.

The time point here: persistent/refractory GD, antithyroid drugs over 5 years with positive TRAb. RNA isolated from PBMCs was used to make the TCR library. EDTA tubes received roughly 8.6 milliliters of drawn peripheral blood. The CDR3 contains 16 residues. Germline lookup yields CDR1 DFQATT and CDR2 SNEGSKA (reference sequence). The V and J ends lost 4 bases and 6 bases respectively, with 24 bases between them. The TCR comes from a female donor with Graves disease. The source was peripheral blood mononuclear cells (PBMCs), collected when the disease was refractory, from a patient treated with antithyroid drugs. The chain is built from TRBV20-1 and TRBJ2-5; D is perhaps TRBD1 (6 bases). The CDR3 nucleotides read TGCAGTGCTAACATCAGGGGCTCGTCAGCGTACCAGACCCAGTACTTC. This translates into CSANIRGSSAYQTQYF.